These 15 T cell receptor beta chains were all obtained from the same sample, sequenced in a study of CD8 T cells in ankylosing spondylitis. One entry per CDR3 protein, called by TCRdb with MiXCR from the 5' RACE reads. The sample lists about 240,000 distinct CDR3 sequences, around a tenth occurring once. Sequencing was performed on blood, either unsorted or a sorted T cell fraction (not recorded which). The receptors stem from a male donor with ankylosing spondylitis or in good health (not recorded which).

Ten or more counts support this clonotype. This chain links TRBV20-1 with TRBJ2-1; TRBD2 aligns across 11 bases. The CDR3 spans 15 residues. Per germline, CDR1 DFQATT and CDR2 SNEGSKA (reference sequence). V lost 2 bases and J lost 7; bases outside the gene matches: 7. Here the CDR3 DNA reads TGCAGTGCTAGAATTAGCGGGGGGGCCGGTAATGAGCAGTTCTTC. Residues: CSARISGGAGNEQFF.

V is TRBV12-3 or TRBV12-4 and J is TRBJ1-1; tentative D call: TRBD1 (6 bases). V dropped 10 bases and J dropped 0 bases, with 18 bases sitting between them. This CDR3 has 15 residues. In DNA form, the CDR3 reads TGTGCCACCCGAAAATCCGCAGGGGTGAACACTGAAGCTTTCTTT. Its protein is CATRKSAGVNTEAFF.

This clonotype was counted a few times. This chain links TRBV9 with TRBJ2-1; D perhaps matches TRBD2 (5 bases). This CDR3 region has 15 residues. V shed 1 base and J shed 1 base, with 9 bases lying between them. Germline CDR1 SGDLS, CDR2 YYNGEE. The CDR3 reads CASSVTAESYNEQFF. The CDR3 DNA sequence: TGTGCCAGCAGCGTAACAGCGGAGTCCTACAATGAGCAGTTCTTC. Variable domain in full (rest from reference TRBV9 and TRBJ2-1): DSGVTQTPKHLITATGQRVTLRCSPRSGDLSVYWYQQSLDQGLQFLIQYYNGEERAKGNILERFSAQQFPDLHSELNLSSLELGDSALYFCASSVTAESYNEQFFGPGTRLTVL.

This clonotype occurred a few times. This chain joins TRBV29-1 and TRBJ1-2; D not resolved. The V gene's germline CDR1 is SQVTM and CDR2 ANQGSEA. Trimming pared 4 bases from V and 7 bases from J, leaving 13 bases between. This CDR3 region has 12 residues. DNA of the CDR3: TGCAGCGTTGGGACCCTTGGTCGTGGCTACACCTTC. Translated: CSVGTLGRGYTF.

This clonotype appeared many times. This chain links TRBV2 with TRBJ1-5, with D unresolved. Germline CDR1 and CDR2: SNHLY and FYNNEI. The CDR3 has 15 residues. Trimming cost V 6 bases and J 4 bases, with 16 bases left between them. CDR3 protein: CASSPEGSANQPQHF. The CDR3, as DNA: TGTGCCAGCAGCCCGGAAGGGTCCGCGAATCAGCCCCAGCATTTT. Full variable domain (missing parts from reference TRBV2 and TRBJ1-5): EPEVTQTPSHQVTQMGQEVILRCVPISNHLYFYWYRQILGQKVEFLVSFYNNEISEKSEIFDDQFSVERPDGSNFTLKIRSTKLEDSAMYFCASSPEGSANQPQHFGDGTRLSIL.

This chain links TRBV7-6 with TRBJ2-7, with 7 nucleotides matching TRBD2. CDR3 length: 15 amino acids. Germline values: CDR1 SGHVS, CDR2 FNYEAQ. The V and J ends lost 2 bases and 0 bases, in that order; junction bases with no gene match: 4. CDR3 in DNA: TGTGCCAGCAGCTTAAGCGGGGTCAGCTCCTACGAGCAGTACTTC. The encoded protein is CASSLSGVSSYEQYF.

This clonotype was seen ten or more times. The chain links TRBV29-1 to TRBJ1-1; unclear D gene. Germline assignment: CDR1 SQVTM and CDR2 ANQGSEA. The CDR3 totals 13 residues. Deletions cut 7 bases from V and 0 bases from J, with 12 bases between. The chain's CDR3 is CSGALNLNTEAFF. The DNA for the CDR3 is TGCAGCGGAGCCCTTAACTTGAACACTGAAGCTTTCTTT.

This clonotype was counted ten times or more. The rearrangement links TRBV4-1 to TRBJ1-1; D call uncertain. This CDR3 has 15 amino acids. CDR1 is MGHRA, CDR2 YSYEKL, per germline. The ends were cut back, 5 bases at V and 1 base at J, with 14 bases in the middle. CDR3 protein: CASSDYRTGNTEAFF. CDR3 in DNA: TGCGCCAGCAGCGACTACCGGACGGGGAACACTGAAGCTTTCTTT.

V usage is TRBV27 and J usage is TRBJ2-6, with no clear D. Trimming shortened V by 6 bases and J by 0 bases, and 12 bases separated the two germline ends. Germline V CDR1 and CDR2: MNHEY, SMNVEV (reference sequence). The CDR3 has 16 residues. Here the CDR3 reads CASRGGWSSGANVLTF. For the CDR3, the DNA is TGTGCCAGCAGGGGCGGCTGGAGCTCTGGGGCCAACGTCCTGACTTTC.

The chain carries TRBV4-1 and TRBJ1-2; D ambiguous. Germline V gives CDR1 MGHRA, CDR2 YSYEKL. Trimming stripped 1 base from V and 7 bases from J, with 16 bases between. The CDR3 runs to 15 residues. CDR3 sequence: CASSQGGGRYSGYTF. Here the CDR3 DNA reads TGCGCCAGCAGCCAAGGAGGCGGGAGGTACTCTGGCTACACCTTC.

In its sample, this clonotype was seen many times. The chain couples TRBV20-1 to TRBJ2-5, with TRBD2 matching over 11 bases. This CDR3 contains 14 residues. The junction had 0 bases not matched to a gene; V was cut back by 1 base and J by 2 bases. Germline CDR1 DFQATT, CDR2 SNEGSKA (reference sequence). The CDR3 region has the DNA TGCAGTGCTAGAGGGACTAGCGGGCAAGAGACCCAGTACTTC. This codes for CSARGTSGQETQYF.

This clonotype was seen a handful of times. This chain joins TRBV12-3 or TRBV12-4 and TRBJ2-7, with D uncertain. CDR3 size: 15 residues. V gave up 1 base and J gave up 1 base, with 11 bases separating them. The CDR3 protein is CASSLVLARSYEQYF. The DNA of the CDR3 is TGTGCCAGCAGTTTAGTCCTTGCTCGGTCCTACGAGCAGTACTTC.

Notes on this clonotype: A much larger clone lies a single base off, so this may be a read error. The gene calls are TRBV9 and TRBJ2-3, with D uncertain. The V gene's germline CDR1 is SGDLS and CDR2 YYNGEE. V shed 3 bases and J shed 8 bases, with 10 bases lying between them. The CDR3 is 12 residues long. This chain's CDR3 is CASSDSSLTQYF. The CDR3 nucleotides are TGTGCCAGCAGCGACTCCTCACTTACGCAGTATTTT.

The chain's CDR3 is CASSFDVHSGANVLTF. CDR3 coding DNA: TGTGCCAGCAGCTTCGACGTCCACTCTGGGGCCAACGTCCTGACTTTC. The V call is TRBV11-2, the J call TRBJ2-6; the D is unclear. Germline V gene sequence: CDR1 SGHAT, CDR2 FQNNGV. V was clipped by 3 bases and J by 0 bases, with 9 bases between them. The CDR3 sequence is 16 residues long.

V gene TRBV6-2 or TRBV6-3 combines with J gene TRBJ2-1; D is tentatively TRBD1 or TRBD2 (5 bases each). Germline V gene data show CDR1 as MNHEY and CDR2 as SVGEGT. The CDR3 consists of 18 residues. The germline V and J ends were trimmed by 4 bases and 1 base, with 20 bases remaining between them. The chain's CDR3 is CASSWDPDLVLSYNEQFF. CDR3 nucleotides: TGTGCCAGCAGTTGGGACCCCGATTTGGTGTTGTCCTACAATGAGCAGTTCTTC.